Below, 27 T cell receptor beta chains from the same sample are listed, as sequenced in a study of T-cell reconstitution after alpha-beta-depleted transplantation in children. As it was prepared, the TCRbeta library received unique molecular identifiers. Each CDR3 protein gets one entry after TCRdb re-called the PCR reads with MiXCR. Of under 20,000 distinct CDR3 sequences listed, approximately 12% are singletons. The input for sequencing was PBMCs, mostly from graft donor cells, taken 60 days after TCRalphabeta/CD19-depleted stem cell transplant. The receptor source for this set is a female patient under 10 years old who had a stem cell transplant for congenital amegakaryocytic thrombocytopenia, so the T cells may come from the graft donor.

This clonotype was counted ten times or more. The rearrangement links TRBV11-2 to TRBJ2-7; TRBD2 matches 9 bases. The germline V gene has CDR1 SGHAT and CDR2 FQNNGV. The V gene end was trimmed by 1 base and the J gene end by 7 bases; junction bases not matched to a gene: 11. The CDR3 totals 16 residues. The CDR3 loop is CASSLVTQREELEQYF. CDR3 bases: TGTGCCAGCAGCTTAGTAACCCAGCGGGAGGAATTGGAGCAGTACTTC.

This clonotype appeared many times. V usage is TRBV29-1 and J usage is TRBJ2-1; D is unclear. The germline V gene has CDR1 SQVTM and CDR2 ANQGSEA. The CDR3 has 16 residues. V lost 1 base and J lost 4, with 17 bases in between. DNA for the CDR3: TGCAGCGTTGAAGTCGGAACTCATAAGTCGTACAATGAGCAGTTCTTC. Translating gives CSVEVGTHKSYNEQFF.

At least ten counts were recorded for this clonotype. This rearrangement joins TRBV12-3 or TRBV12-4 to TRBJ2-3; D is perhaps TRBD2 (6 bases). The CDR3 runs to 16 residues. Deletions cut 5 bases from V and 7 bases from J, with 22 bases between. The CDR3 here is CASSIPGDLGPNTQYF. The CDR3 DNA sequence: TGTGCCAGCAGTATCCCGGGGGATCTGGGCCCCAATACGCAGTATTTT.

This clonotype came up many times. V gene TRBV7-6 combines with J gene TRBJ1-1; D ambiguous. The CDR3 spans 12 residues. Germline CDR1 and CDR2: SGHVS and FNYEAQ. Deletions cut 2 bases from V and 4 bases from J, with 5 bases between. CDR3 sequence: CASSLSGTEAFF. Written as DNA, the CDR3 is TGTGCCAGCAGCTTATCGGGCACTGAAGCTTTCTTT. Based on the CDR3 plus reference TRBV7-6 and TRBJ1-1, the full variable domain is GAGVSQSPRYKVTKRGQDVALRCDPISGHVSLYWYRQALGQGPEFLTYFNYEAQQDKSGLPNDRFSAERPEGSISTLTIQRTEQRDSAMYRCASSLSGTEAFFGQGTRLTVV.

A word on this clonotype: Since a much larger clone is just one base distant, this may be a read error. The rearrangement links TRBV27 to TRBJ1-3; D uncertain. This CDR3 comprises 15 residues. The germline gives CDR1 MNHEY, CDR2 SMNVEV (reference sequence). The CDR3 reads CASSLSVGPRNAIYF. The CDR3 coding sequence is TGTGCCAGCAGTTTATCGGTCGGCCCTAGAAACGCCATATATTTT.

This clonotype was seen repeatedly, ten times or more. The rearrangement links TRBV10-3 to TRBJ2-7; D is ambiguous. Deletions cut 0 bases from V and 3 bases from J, with 9 bases between. The CDR3 has 14 residues. Germline CDR1 and CDR2: ENHRY and SYGVKD. Here the CDR3 DNA reads TGTGCCATCAGTGAGTCGAAAGGGAACTACGAGCAGTACTTC. Protein: CAISESKGNYEQYF.

There are many counts of this clonotype. The CDR3 protein is CASSRKTRTNFSNNEQFF. The CDR3 DNA follows: TGCGCCAGCAGCCGAAAAACTCGTACAAACTTTAGTAACAATGAGCAGTTCTTC. This chain joins TRBV5-1 and TRBJ2-1; D is unresolved. CDR1 and CDR2 from the germline V gene are SGHRS and YFSETQ. The CDR3 covers 18 residues. The germline V and J ends were trimmed by 4 bases and 5 bases, with 25 bases remaining between them.

This clonotype was counted ten times or more. This rearrangement joins TRBV7-9 to TRBJ2-3; D might be TRBD2 (6 bases). This CDR3 contains 13 residues. CDR1 and CDR2 from the germline V gene are SEHNR and FQNEAQ (reference sequence). V was shortened by 7 bases and J by 4 bases, with 12 bases between the two germline ends. The chain's CDR3 is CASNAGIADTQYF. CDR3 in DNA: TGTGCCAGCAACGCGGGAATTGCAGATACGCAGTATTTT.

This clonotype was observed many times. The chain couples TRBV5-1 to TRBJ2-2, with D uncertain. Germline values: CDR1 SGHRS, CDR2 YFSETQ. The CDR3 is 13 amino acids. With 0 bases removed from V and 8 bases from J, the gap between germline ends came to 8 bases. As DNA, the CDR3 is TGCGCCAGCAGCTTGGAAAATAGGGGGGAGCTGTTTTTT. Translating gives CASSLENRGELFF.

This clonotype showed up many times. The CDR3 sequence: CASTQGATNYGYTF. In DNA, the CDR3 is TGCGCCAGCACACAGGGGGCTACTAACTATGGCTACACCTTC. This chain uses TRBV5-1 with TRBJ1-2; 9 nucleotides align to TRBD1. From germline, CDR1 is SGHRS and CDR2 YFSETQ. V was clipped by 6 bases and J by 0 bases; unmatched bases: 3. CDR3 length equals 14 residues. The variable domain in full, with the rest retrieved from reference TRBV5-1 and TRBJ1-2, is KAGVTQTPRYLIKTRGQQVTLSCSPISGHRSVSWYQQTPGQGLQFLFEYFSETQRNKGNFPGRFSGRQFSNSRSEMNVSTLELGDSALYLCASTQGATNYGYTFGSGTRLTVV.

The genes are TRBV12-2 and TRBJ2-3; no DNA check was done on the table's D call, TRBD1. TRBV12-2 is a documented pseudogene. The CDR3 loop spans 14 amino acids. CDR3 sequence reads: CASRLVTATDTQYF. The CDR3 DNA follows: TGTGCAAGTCGCTTAGTGACAGCCACAGATACGCAGTATTTT.

This clonotype showed up many times. This chain joins TRBV6-5 and TRBJ2-3; D unresolved. Germline lookup yields CDR1 MNHEY and CDR2 SVGAGI. This CDR3 spans 16 amino acids. Trimming took off 0 bases at V and 2 bases at J, with 12 bases between the two ends. The CDR3: CASSYSHGGATDTQYF. The CDR3 DNA reads as TGTGCCAGCAGTTACTCCCACGGCGGAGCCACAGATACGCAGTATTTT.

This clonotype was picked up many times. The chain uses TRBV27 and TRBJ2-3; 8 nucleotides agree with TRBD2. This CDR3 is built from 14 residues. After removal of 6 bases from V and 4 bases from J, the junction contained 6 bases not matched to a gene. The germline V gene encodes CDR1 MNHEY and CDR2 SMNVEV (reference sequence). CDR3 sequence reads: CASRPGLVSDTQYF. The CDR3 nucleotides are TGTGCCAGCAGGCCGGGACTAGTATCAGATACGCAGTATTTT.

This clonotype was recorded at least ten times. The chain uses TRBV11-2 and TRBJ2-7, with a tentative D call TRBD2 (7 bases). Per the germline V gene, CDR1 is SGHAT and CDR2 is FQNNGV. The CDR3 runs 14 residues. The germline V and J ends were trimmed by 4 bases and 3 bases, with 13 bases remaining between them. Here the CDR3 reads CASSYGGLLYEQYF. CDR3 coding DNA: TGTGCCAGCAGCTACGGGGGGCTTCTCTACGAGCAGTACTTC.

This clonotype was observed many times. J is TRBJ2-7 and V is TRBV6-1, with TRBD2 matching 11 bases. Per the germline V gene, CDR1 is MNHNS and CDR2 is SASEGT. The CDR3 is 15 residues long. The junction had 11 bases not matched to a gene; V was cut back by 6 bases and J by 7 bases. This CDR3 reads CASRPLAGGPEEQYF. DNA of the CDR3: TGTGCCAGCAGACCCCTAGCGGGAGGACCAGAAGAGCAGTACTTC.

The table lists this clonotype with many counts. V is TRBV6-5 and J is TRBJ2-2, with 14 bases that match TRBD2. After removal of 2 bases from V and 8 bases from J, the junction contained 4 bases not matched to a gene. Germline CDR1 MNHEY, CDR2 SVGAGI. There are 16 residues in the CDR3. As DNA, the CDR3 is TGTGCCAGCAGTTACCAGGGACTAGCGGGAGTAGGGGAGCTGTTTTTT. Translation: CASSYQGLAGVGELFF.

This clonotype was seen at least ten times. This sequence joins TRBV20-1 and TRBJ1-5, with a weak D call TRBD1 (6 bases). The CDR3 has 14 residues. In germline, CDR1 is DFQATT, CDR2 SNEGSKA (reference sequence). V gave up 7 bases and J gave up 2 bases, with 15 bases separating them. The CDR3 bases are TGCAGTGTAAAGGGGGTAACGGGCAATCAGCCCCAGCATTTT. Amino acids: CSVKGVTGNQPQHF.

At least ten counts were recorded for this clonotype. V is TRBV5-1 and J is TRBJ1-1; the D is unclear. The V gene lost 2 bases and the J gene lost 1 base, with 12 bases spanning the gap. The CDR3 is 15 amino acids. The V gene's germline CDR1 is SGHRS and CDR2 YFSETQ. CDR3 residues: CASSLVGPPNTEAFF. The CDR3 DNA reads as TGCGCCAGCAGCTTAGTAGGGCCACCGAACACTGAAGCTTTCTTT. The full variable domain, rest sourced from reference TRBV5-1 and TRBJ1-1, is KAGVTQTPRYLIKTRGQQVTLSCSPISGHRSVSWYQQTPGQGLQFLFEYFSETQRNKGNFPGRFSGRQFSNSRSEMNVSTLELGDSALYLCASSLVGPPNTEAFFGQGTRLTVV.

In its sample, this clonotype was seen many times. V gene TRBV11-2 combines with J gene TRBJ2-1; possible D gene TRBD2, 6 bases. This CDR3 is built from 15 residues. V dropped 5 bases and J dropped 1 base, with 12 bases sitting between them. Germline CDR1 and CDR2: SGHAT and FQNNGV. The CDR3 loop is CASSTPEGSYNEQFF. CDR3 bases: TGTGCCAGCAGCACACCGGAGGGGTCCTACAATGAGCAGTTCTTC.

This clonotype is classed as medium-sized (0.01 to 0.1%). This chain uses TRBV20-1 with TRBJ2-5; no firm D call. Trimming removed 0 bases at V and 1 base at J, with 15 bases between. CDR1 DFQATT and CDR2 SNEGSKA come from the germline V gene (reference sequence). The CDR3 contains 16 residues. As DNA, the CDR3 is TGCAGTGCTAGAGATCTCCGGCGGTTCTTCCAAGAGACCCAGTACTTC. Translating it yields CSARDLRRFFQETQYF.

This clonotype appeared many times. The CDR3 loop is CSARDLREAQETQYF. For the CDR3, the DNA is TGCAGTGCTAGAGATCTGCGGGAGGCTCAAGAGACCCAGTACTTC. The gene calls are TRBV20-1 and TRBJ2-5, with TRBD2 matching over 8 bases. V lost 0 bases to trimming and J lost 2 bases; unmatched junction nucleotides: 5. CDR1 and CDR2 (germline): DFQATT, SNEGSKA (reference sequence). The CDR3 is 15 amino acids.

In its sample, this clonotype was seen a few times. A junction end diverges from the germline sequence, so it may reflect a read error. J is TRBJ2-1 and V is TRBV20-1; perhaps TRBD2 as D (6 bases). Germline CDR1 is DFQATT and CDR2 is SNEGSKA (reference sequence). The CDR3 consists of 16 residues. The CDR3 reads CCARDLVAEGFSEQFF. For the CDR3, the DNA is TGCTGTGCTAGAGATCTTGTAGCGGAAGGATTTAGTGAGCAGTTCTTC.

This clonotype appeared many times. The V call is TRBV11-2, the J call TRBJ1-1, with 8 nucleotides matching TRBD1. J was trimmed by 1 base and V by 5 bases; bases with no gene match: 9. Germline CDR1 reads SGHAT; CDR2 reads FQNNGV. CDR3 length: 16 amino acids. CDR3 protein: CASSRGQTGENTEAFF. The DNA of the CDR3 is TGTGCCAGCAGCCGGGGCCAGACAGGGGAGAACACTGAAGCTTTCTTT.

This clonotype was recorded at least ten times. The chain joins TRBV7-9 to TRBJ2-5, with 8 bases fitting TRBD1. CDR1 SEHNR and CDR2 FQNEAQ come from the germline V gene (reference sequence). The CDR3 has 14 residues. V gave up 4 bases and J gave up 5 bases; unmatched junction bases: 6. The DNA for the CDR3 is TGTGCCAGCAGCTCCCCGACAGGGGAGGAGACCCAGTACTTC. Amino acid sequence: CASSSPTGEETQYF.

This clonotype was seen ten or more times. V is TRBV4-1 and J is TRBJ2-3, with D tentatively TRBD2 (6 bases). V was pared by 1 base and J by 6 bases, with 8 bases between. Germline V gene lookup returns CDR1 MGHRA and CDR2 YSYEKL. This CDR3 comprises 13 residues. The CDR3 DNA reads TGCGCCAGCAGCCAAGTGGGGAGGGATACGCAGTATTTT. Residues: CASSQVGRDTQYF.

By share, this clonotype ranks as medium-sized. This chain connects TRBV20-1 to TRBJ2-1, with TRBD2 matching 9 bases. Germline trimming cut 3 bases from V and 3 bases from J; bases unmatched to any gene: 9. CDR1 DFQATT and CDR2 SNEGSKA come from the germline V gene (reference sequence). The CDR3 consists of 16 residues. The CDR3: CSASLVATSGYNEQFF. The CDR3 bases are TGCAGTGCTAGTCTCGTCGCGACTAGCGGCTACAATGAGCAGTTCTTC.

The sample holds many counts of this clonotype. The chain has TRBV25-1 and TRBJ2-3, with 7 bases aligning to TRBD2. In germline, CDR1 is MGHDK, CDR2 SYGVNS. V gave up 1 base and J gave up 4 bases; unmatched junction bases: 8. The CDR3 is made up of 16 amino acids. The CDR3 coding sequence is TGTGCCAGCAGTGAATTTCGGGGGAGGGCCGCAGATACGCAGTATTTT. It codes for CASSEFRGRAADTQYF.